This T cell receptor (beta chain) was found in a study of cytomegalovirus exposure and HLA in healthy donors. 13 Jbeta primers and 60 Vbeta primers were used for the PCR. Method: immunoSEQ multiplex PCR; TCRdb's copy keeps in-frame clones and lacks some. The table has about 140,000 clones, just under 85% seen once. Study-wide results and caveats: In all likelihood, a cluster of highly shared sequence variants was a sequencing artifact. For cytomegalovirus status, the classifier reportedly gave diagnoses with high specificity and sensitivity.

The CDR3 contains 15 residues. V lost 4 bases and J lost 3, with 13 bases in between. The germline V gene encodes CDR1 SGHTA and CDR2 FQGNSA. Remarks on this clone: Its antigen is undetermined.

Sequenced sample: PBMCs. The source of this sequence is a woman aged 35 to 49 in good health and CMV-seronegative. The genes are TRBV7-2 and TRBJ1-3; no clear D gene. The CDR3 here is CASSSVGNVGNTIYF. The CDR3, as DNA: TGTGCCAGCAGCTCGGTCGGGAACGTTGGAAACACCATATATTTT.